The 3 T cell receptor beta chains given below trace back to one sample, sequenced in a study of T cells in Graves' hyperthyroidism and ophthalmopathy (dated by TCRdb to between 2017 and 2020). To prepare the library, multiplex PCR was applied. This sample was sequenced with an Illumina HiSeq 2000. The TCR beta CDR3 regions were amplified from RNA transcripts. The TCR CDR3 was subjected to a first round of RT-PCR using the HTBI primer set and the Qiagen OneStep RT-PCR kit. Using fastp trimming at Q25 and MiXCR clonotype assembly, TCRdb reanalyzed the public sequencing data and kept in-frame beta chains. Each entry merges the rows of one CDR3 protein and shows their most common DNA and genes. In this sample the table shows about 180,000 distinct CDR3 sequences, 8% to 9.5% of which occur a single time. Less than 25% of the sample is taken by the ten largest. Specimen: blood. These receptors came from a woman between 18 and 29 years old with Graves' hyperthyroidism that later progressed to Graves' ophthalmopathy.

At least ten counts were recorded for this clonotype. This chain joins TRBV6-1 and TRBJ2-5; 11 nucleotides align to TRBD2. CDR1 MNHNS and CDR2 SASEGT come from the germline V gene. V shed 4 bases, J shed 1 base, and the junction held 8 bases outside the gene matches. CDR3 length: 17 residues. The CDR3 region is CASSGLAGGVGQETQYF. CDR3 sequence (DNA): TGTGCCAGCAGTGGGCTAGCGGGAGGTGTTGGCCAAGAGACCCAGTACTTC.

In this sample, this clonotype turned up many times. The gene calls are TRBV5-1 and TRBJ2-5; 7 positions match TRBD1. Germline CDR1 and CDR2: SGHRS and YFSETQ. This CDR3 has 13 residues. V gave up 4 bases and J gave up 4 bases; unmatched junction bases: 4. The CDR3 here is CASSVTGIETQYF. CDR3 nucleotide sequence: TGCGCCAGCAGCGTGACAGGGATAGAGACCCAGTACTTC.

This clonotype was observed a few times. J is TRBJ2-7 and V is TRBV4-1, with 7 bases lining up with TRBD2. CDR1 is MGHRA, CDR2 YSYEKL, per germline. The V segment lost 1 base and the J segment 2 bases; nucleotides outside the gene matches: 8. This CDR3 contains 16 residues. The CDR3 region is CASSQGGGRVPYEQYF. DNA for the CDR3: TGCGCCAGCAGCCAAGGCGGGGGTAGGGTACCCTACGAGCAGTACTTC.